These 2 T cell receptor beta chains share one sample of origin, sequenced in a study of vaccination and CD4 T cells after COVID-19. Treatment noted: roughly 10-day PBMC culture with coronavirus spike peptide pools or control peptides (ViraFEST assay). These TCRs are of unknown antigen specificity. Scientists ran DNA taken from cultured CD4+ T cells through the Oncomine TCR Beta short-read assay for sequencing. Each CDR3 protein gets one entry after TCRdb re-called the PCR reads with MiXCR. The data hold some 14,000 distinct CDR3 sequences, with 65% to 80% observed a single time. Input material: CD4+ T cells from blood, cultured in vitro. The receptor set was obtained from a human donor who had recovered from COVID-19.

J is TRBJ2-7 and V is TRBV10-3; D gene ambiguous. This CDR3 comprises 10 residues. Trimming cost V 8 bases and J 3 bases, with 5 bases left between them. Germline-derived CDR1 and CDR2 are ENHRY and SYGVKD. For the CDR3, the DNA is TGTGCCATCGGTAGCTACGAGCAGTACTTC. Translating gives CAIGSYEQYF.

The rearrangement uses TRBV6-2 or TRBV6-3 and TRBJ1-5; maybe TRBD1 (5 bases). The CDR3 extends over 16 amino acids. Deletions cut 0 bases from V and 0 bases from J, with 9 bases between. The V gene's germline CDR1 is MNHEY and CDR2 SVGEGT. CDR3 sequence (DNA): TGTGCCAGCAGTTACTCGGAAGGGGATAGCAATCAGCCCCAGCATTTT. This gives the protein CASSYSEGDSNQPQHF.